What follows are 20 T cell receptor beta chains derived from one specimen sequenced in a study of T cells in Graves' hyperthyroidism and ophthalmopathy. Using RNA transcripts as the source, TCR beta CDR3 regions were amplified. Researchers ran a first-round RT-PCR on the TCR CDR3 using the HTBI primer set. In TCRdb, the multiplex PCR reads were re-called with MiXCR into one record per CDR3 protein. This table has a few hundred thousand distinct CDR3 sequences, roughly 14% appearing once. Sequencing used blood. These receptors came from a woman between 18 and 29 years old with Graves' hyperthyroidism that later progressed to Graves' ophthalmopathy.

This clonotype was counted many times. This chain joins TRBV4-3 and TRBJ2-1, with 8 bases that match TRBD1. The CDR3 is made up of 15 amino acids. Germline V gives CDR1 LGHNA, CDR2 YSLEER. After removal of 0 bases from V and 3 bases from J, the junction contained 1 base not matched to a gene. CDR3 nucleotides: TGCGCCAGCAGCCAAGAACAGGGGGGCTACAATGAGCAGTTCTTC. As protein: CASSQEQGGYNEQFF.

The chain carries TRBV6-5 and TRBJ1-2; 7 bases map to TRBD1. CDR1 and CDR2 from the germline V gene are MNHEY and SVGAGI. CDR3 size: 15 residues. Trimming cost V 4 bases and J 4 bases; bases outside gene matches: 9. CDR3 protein: CASSSPSGQSYGYTF. In DNA, the CDR3 is TGTGCCAGCAGTTCCCCTTCGGGACAGAGCTATGGCTACACCTTC.

Note on this clonotype: This clone may be a read error of a much larger clone one base away. The V call is TRBV10-3, the J call TRBJ2-5; D might be TRBD2 (6 bases). The CDR3 sequence is 17 residues long. CDR1 is ENHRY and CDR2 is SYGVKD in the germline V gene. CDR3 in amino acids: CAISESSAGGIQGTQYF. CDR3 nucleotide sequence: TGTGCCATCAGTGAGTCGAGTGCCGGGGGAATTCAAGGGACCCAGTACTTC.

This clonotype was counted between two and nine times. This chain joins TRBV5-1 and TRBJ2-1; maybe TRBD2 (6 bases). V lost 7 bases to trimming and J lost 2 bases, with 19 bases between them. The CDR3 length is 16 residues. The germline gives CDR1 SGHRS, CDR2 YFSETQ. In DNA, the CDR3 is TGCGCCAGCGCCCCGGCGGGGCCGCTAACCTACAATGAGCAGTTCTTC. As protein: CASAPAGPLTYNEQFF.

This clonotype was seen at least ten times. This sequence joins TRBV7-2 and TRBJ1-6; no clear D. The V end lost 1 base, the J end lost 9 bases, and 16 bases lay between the germline ends. Per the germline V gene, CDR1 is SGHTA and CDR2 is FQGNSA. The CDR3 length is 16 residues. The DNA of the CDR3 is TGTGCCAGCAGCTTAGTCTCCGTGGCAGCCGGTTCACCCCTCCACTTT. Its protein is CASSLVSVAAGSPLHF.

The rearrangement joins TRBV2 to TRBJ1-5; D is perhaps TRBD1 (5 bases). This CDR3 is built from 13 residues. V lost 8 bases and J lost 3, with 11 bases in between. The germline V gene has CDR1 SNHLY and CDR2 FYNNEI. CDR3 sequence: CASGGATNQPQHF. CDR3 in DNA: TGTGCCAGCGGAGGGGCCACCAATCAGCCCCAGCATTTT.

This chain uses TRBV19 with TRBJ1-2, with D perhaps TRBD1 (5 bases). This CDR3 spans 16 amino acids. V was pared by 3 bases and J by 0 bases, with 14 bases between. The germline gives CDR1 LNHDA, CDR2 SQIVND (reference sequence). CDR3 sequence reads: CASSITGNTSNYGYTF. Here the CDR3 DNA reads TGTGCCAGTAGTATTACAGGCAACACCTCTAACTATGGCTACACCTTC.

To note about this clonotype: The junction does not match germline at one end; this may be a read error. CDR3 nucleotides: TGTGGCAGCAGCGTAACGGGTGAGCAGTTCTTC. It encodes CGSSVTGEQFF. The chain has TRBV9 and TRBJ2-1; D uncertain. The CDR3 runs 11 residues. Germline CDR1 SGDLS, CDR2 YYNGEE.

The V gene is TRBV6-1, the J gene TRBJ2-1, with 14 bases that match TRBD2. The J segment lost 7 bases and the V segment lost 6 bases, leaving 5 bases of the junction unmatched. Germline CDR1 and CDR2: MNHNS and SASEGT. The CDR3 is 15 amino acids. For the CDR3, the DNA is TGTGCCAGCAGGGGACGACTAGCGGGAGGGAATGAGCAGTTCTTC. It specifies CASRGRLAGGNEQFF.

This clonotype was picked up many times. The rearrangement uses TRBV6-1 and TRBJ1-1, with 9 positions matching TRBD1. V shed 5 bases and J 1 base; nucleotides not matched to a gene: 5. The CDR3 length is 15 residues. Looked up from germline, CDR1 is MNHNS and CDR2 is SASEGT. CDR3 loop: CASSPGTGKNTEAFF. The CDR3 DNA reads TGTGCCAGCAGTCCCGGGACAGGGAAGAACACTGAAGCTTTCTTT.

The CDR3 DNA reads TGTGCCAGTAGGCGGCGGGACAGCAATCAGCCCCAGCATTTT. As protein: CASRRRDSNQPQHF. V and J are TRBV19 and TRBJ1-5; possibly TRBD1 for D (5 bases). CDR1 and CDR2 (germline): LNHDA, SQIVND (reference sequence). The CDR3 spans 14 residues. Trimming removed 6 bases at V and 1 base at J, with 10 bases between.

Note on this clonotype: A read error may explain this, as a much larger clone is one base away. In DNA, the CDR3 is TGTGCCAGTGGTTCAGCAGGGGCACAGCCCCAGCATTTT. Encoded protein: CASGSAGAQPQHF. V and J are TRBV12-3 or TRBV12-4 and TRBJ1-5; D possibly corresponds to TRBD1 (6 bases). This CDR3 has 13 amino acids. Deletions cut 9 bases from V and 7 bases from J, with 16 bases between.

This clonotype has only a few counts. The chain combines TRBV4-1 with TRBJ2-7; unclear D gene. V shed 2 bases and J shed 0 bases, with 14 bases lying between them. CDR1 is MGHRA, CDR2 YSYEKL, per germline. The CDR3 has 16 residues. DNA for the CDR3: TGCGCCAGCAGCCAACCGGTTCAGGACGTCTCCTACGAGCAGTACTTC. Translated: CASSQPVQDVSYEQYF.

This clonotype was seen only a few times. The chain uses TRBV20-1 and TRBJ2-3, with D uncertain. V was pared by 3 bases and J by 0 bases, with 19 bases between. Germline values: CDR1 DFQATT, CDR2 SNEGSKA (reference sequence). There are 17 residues in the CDR3. CDR3 bases: TGCAGTGCTAGGCCCCATCTTCTGACGGATAGCACAGATACGCAGTATTTT. Translating it yields CSARPHLLTDSTDTQYF.

This clonotype has only a few counts. The chain uses TRBV3-1 and TRBJ2-7, with 8 nucleotides matching TRBD1. The CDR3 is 15 residues long. With 1 base clipped from V and 7 bases from J, the junction kept 9 bases outside the gene matches. From germline, CDR1 is LGHDT and CDR2 YNNKEL (reference sequence). DNA of the CDR3: TGTGCCAGCAGCCAAGGGACAGGGATTACGGGGGAGCAGTACTTC. Amino acids: CASSQGTGITGEQYF.

This clonotype was seen only once. The junction shows a germline mismatch at one end, possibly a read error. The chain combines TRBV5-1 with TRBJ1-4; D might be TRBD1 (6 bases). The CDR3 runs to 16 residues. CDR1 and CDR2 (germline): SGHRS, YFSETQ. CDR3 coding DNA: TGTGCCAGCAGCCCGCCGACAGGCGAAACTAATGAAAAACTGTTTTTT. Amino acid sequence: CASSPPTGETNEKLFF.

This clonotype was seen ten or more times. The chain recombines TRBV18 with TRBJ1-1; D is uncertain. The germline V gene encodes CDR1 KGHSH and CDR2 LQKENI. With 3 bases removed from V and 0 bases from J, the gap between germline ends came to 11 bases. CDR3 length equals 15 residues. The CDR3 here is CASSPRYGVNTEAFF. CDR3 bases: TGTGCCAGCTCACCCCGGTATGGGGTGAACACTGAAGCTTTCTTT. The variable domain in full, completed from reference TRBV18 and TRBJ1-1, reads NAGVMQNPRHLVRRRGQEARLRCSPMKGHSHVYWYRQLPEEGLKFMVYLQKENIIDESGMPKERFSAEFPKEGPSILRIQQVVRGDSAAYFCASSPRYGVNTEAFFGQGTRLTVV.

This clonotype was picked up one time. The chain recombines TRBV2 with TRBJ2-3; perhaps D is TRBD1 or TRBD2 (5 bases each). Trimming took 7 bases from V and 0 from J, leaving 23 bases between them. The CDR3 is made up of 18 amino acids. Germline V gene lookup returns CDR1 SNHLY and CDR2 FYNNEI. In DNA, the CDR3 is TGTGCCAGCACCCTCTACCGACCCCGGGGCGGCAGCACAGATACGCAGTATTTT. This codes for CASTLYRPRGGSTDTQYF.

This clonotype was found many times. The rearrangement links TRBV6-1 to TRBJ2-3; possibly TRBD1 for D (7 bases). This CDR3 contains 15 residues. Deletions cut 2 bases from V and 4 bases from J, with 13 bases between. The germline CDR1 and CDR2 sequences are MNHNS and SASEGT. The CDR3 region has the DNA TGTGCCAGCAGTGAAAGTCAGGGGGGCCCAGATACGCAGTATTTT. It is translated as CASSESQGGPDTQYF.

This clonotype appeared many times. The rearrangement links TRBV2 to TRBJ2-3; D gene uncertain. V dropped 2 bases and J dropped 2 bases, with 8 bases sitting between them. This CDR3 comprises 14 residues. Germline V gene data show CDR1 as SNHLY and CDR2 as FYNNEI. The CDR3, as DNA: TGTGCCAGCAGTGAATTGCGGTCCACAGATACGCAGTATTTT. It is translated as CASSELRSTDTQYF. Full variable domain (missing parts from reference TRBV2 and TRBJ2-3): EPEVTQTPSHQVTQMGQEVILRCVPISNHLYFYWYRQILGQKVEFLVSFYNNEISEKSEIFDDQFSVERPDGSNFTLKIRSTKLEDSAMYFCASSELRSTDTQYFGPGTRLTVL.